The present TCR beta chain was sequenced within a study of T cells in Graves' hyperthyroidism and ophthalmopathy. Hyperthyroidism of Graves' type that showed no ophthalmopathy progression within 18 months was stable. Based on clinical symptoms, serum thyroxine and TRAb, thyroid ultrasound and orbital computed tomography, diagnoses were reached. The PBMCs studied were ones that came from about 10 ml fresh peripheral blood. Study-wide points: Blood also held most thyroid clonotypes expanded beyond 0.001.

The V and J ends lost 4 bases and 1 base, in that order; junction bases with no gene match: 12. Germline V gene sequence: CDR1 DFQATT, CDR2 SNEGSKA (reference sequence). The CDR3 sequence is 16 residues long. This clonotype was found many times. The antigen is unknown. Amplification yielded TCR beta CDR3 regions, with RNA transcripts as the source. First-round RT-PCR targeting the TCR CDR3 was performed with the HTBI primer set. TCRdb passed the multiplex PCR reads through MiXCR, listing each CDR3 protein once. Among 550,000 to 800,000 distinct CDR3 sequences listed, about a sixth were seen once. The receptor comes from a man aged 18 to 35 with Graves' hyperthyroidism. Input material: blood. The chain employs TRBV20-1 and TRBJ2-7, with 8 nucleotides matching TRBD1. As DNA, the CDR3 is TGCAGTGCTAAGCCCCGAGGGCAGGGGGCATCCTACGAGCAGTACTTC. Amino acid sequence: CSAKPRGQGASYEQYF.